A selection of T cell receptor beta chains follows, all from one sample in a study of shared T cell receptors in the human thymus. Data came from immunoSEQ multiplex PCR; TCRdb stores just in-frame clones and leaves some out. The table has hundreds of thousands of clones, 75% to 85% seen once. The sample also formed part of further work on human thymus T cells.

Sample: thymocytes. The receptors derive from a boy less than two years old with a congenital heart defect. The CDR3 runs from the conserved cysteine through the conserved F or W. D genes are given only for firm matches. Size values are once, few and many counts, or a class for expanded clones, and some rows have none.

clone_size	v_call	j_call	d_call	cdr3_nt	cdr3_aa
-	TRBV4-3	TRBJ2-3	TRBD2	TGCGCCAGCAGCCAAGCTAGCGGAGGCACAGATACGCAGTATTTT	CASSQASGGTDTQYF
-	TRBV10-3	TRBJ2-7	-	TGTGCCACCAAAGGAGGGGTCGATGGCGAGCAGTACTTC	CATKGGVDGEQYF
-	TRBV5-1	TRBJ2-1	TRBD1	TGCGCCAGCAGGTCCCGGGACCGGGGACAGTACAATGAGCAGTTCTTC	CASRSRDRGQYNEQFF
once	TRBV4-3	TRBJ2-1	TRBD2	TGCGCCAGCAGCCAAGAGGGGACCAGACTAGCGGGGAATGAGCAGTTCTTC	CASSQEGTRLAGNEQFF
few	TRBV21-1	TRBJ2-1	-	TGTGCCAGCAGCAAATTTCGGGGAAAGTTCTTC	CASSKFRGKFF
-	TRBV4-1	TRBJ2-1	-	TGCGCCAGCAGCCAAGAGCCATTTGTGCGGGCGAAATTTTACAATGAGCAGTTCTTC	CASSQEPFVRAKFYNEQFF
-	TRBV9	TRBJ2-1	TRBD2	TGTGCCAGCAGCGTACTAGCGGGAGGGCCATCCCATGAGCAGTTCTTC	CASSVLAGGPSHEQFF
-	TRBV7-2	TRBJ2-3	TRBD1	TGTGCCAGCAGCCAAGGGTGGACAGGGACCGGGATCACCATGTATACGCAGTATTTT	CASSQGWTGTGITMYTQYF
-	TRBV9	TRBJ2-1	TRBD2	TGTGCCAGCAGCAGGACTAGTATATCCTACAATGAGCAGTTCTTC	CASSRTSISYNEQFF
-	TRBV25-1	TRBJ1-1	TRBD1	TGTGCCAGCAGTTCGGATCTTGACAGGGGCACTGAAGCTTTCTTT	CASSSDLDRGTEAFF
-	TRBV28	TRBJ1-5	-	TGTGCCAGCAGTCTCATTAGTATCGGCAATCAGCCCCAGCATTTT	CASSLISIGNQPQHF
-	TRBV5-1	TRBJ2-1	TRBD1	TGCGCCAGCAGCCCTCGACAGGGTGGGTACAATGAGCAGTTCTTC	CASSPRQGGYNEQFF
-	TRBV6-5	TRBJ1-2	-	TGTGCCAGCAGCCGGGACCCAAAGCGGGGCTATGGCTACACCTTC	CASSRDPKRGYGYTF
-	TRBV5-1	TRBJ1-4	-	TGCGCCAGCAGCTTGAGGGAAGGACGGAGGGGTGAAAAACTGTTTTTT	CASSLREGRRGEKLFF
few	TRBV7-9	TRBJ2-3	TRBD1	TGTGCCAGCAGCCCCGACAGGGTTGCAGATACGCAGTATTTT	CASSPDRVADTQYF
-	TRBV6-1	TRBJ2-2	-	TGTGCCAGCAGTGAAGTATTTCCAGGGTGGAGAACCGGGGAGCTGTTTTTT	CASSEVFPGWRTGELFF
once	TRBV7-2	TRBJ2-7	TRBD2	TGTGCCAGCAGCCCAGGGGTCGGGCTAGCGGGGTACGAGCAGTACTTC	CASSPGVGLAGYEQYF
-	TRBV6-1	TRBJ1-3	-	TGTGCCAGCAGGCGATTTAACTCTGGAAACACCATATATTTT	CASRRFNSGNTIYF
-	TRBV4-1	TRBJ2-1	TRBD2	TGCGCCAGCAGCCAAGATGGAACGGGAGGGTTCCAGAATGAGCAGTTCTTC	CASSQDGTGGFQNEQFF
few	TRBV30	TRBJ1-3	-	TGTGCCTGGAATTCTCCCGGGGACACCATATATTTT	CAWNSPGDTIYF
-	TRBV5-4	TRBJ2-7	TRBD2	TGTGCCAGCAGCTTGAACCAGGGACTAGCGGGAGATGAGCAGTACTTC	CASSLNQGLAGDEQYF
few	TRBV28	TRBJ2-7	TRBD2	TGTGCCAGCCTCGGGACTAGCGGGAGTATCGAGCAGTACTTC	CASLGTSGSIEQYF
few	TRBV7-2	TRBJ2-7	-	TGTGCCAGCACCACGACAGCTTCTTACGAGCAGTACTTC	CASTTTASYEQYF
-	TRBV4-3	TRBJ2-2	-	TGCGCCAGCAGCCAAGAGGGCCTACCAGTCACCGGGGAGCTGTTTTTT	CASSQEGLPVTGELFF
-	TRBV4-3	TRBJ1-2	-	TGCGCCAGCAGCCAAGATTGGGCAGGGTTAACGGACTATGGCTACACCTTC	CASSQDWAGLTDYGYTF
-	TRBV29-1	TRBJ2-3	TRBD2	TGCAGCGTTTCGACTAGCGGGAGCACAGATACGCAGTATTTT	CSVSTSGSTDTQYF
-	TRBV4-2	TRBJ1-5	-	TGTGCCAGCAGCCAAGAGGACGGGGTGGCGGGCAATCAGCCCCAGCATTTT	CASSQEDGVAGNQPQHF
few	TRBV4-3	TRBJ1-5	TRBD1	TGCGCCAGCAGCCAAGATTCTGGACAGGGGGCAGGTCAGCCCCAGCATTTT	CASSQDSGQGAGQPQHF
-	TRBV19	TRBJ2-1	TRBD2	TGTGCCAGTAGTAGCCTAGCGGGAGTCAATGAGCAGTTCTTC	CASSSLAGVNEQFF
-	TRBV5-6	TRBJ2-3	TRBD2	TGTGCCACCAGACGAGCGGGAGCGGGAGATACGCAGTATTTT	CATRRAGAGDTQYF
-	TRBV30	TRBJ1-5	TRBD1	TGTGCCTGGAGCGTCTCTCCTCCGGGACAGGGGTATCATCAGCCCCAGCATTTT	CAWSVSPPGQGYHQPQHF
-	TRBV5-1	TRBJ1-2	TRBD1	TGCGCCAGCAGCTTGAGACAGGGGAGTTCTGGCTACACCTTC	CASSLRQGSSGYTF
-	TRBV7-9	TRBJ1-2	TRBD1	TGTGCCAGCAGCTCCCCGGGACAGGGCTCCTATGGCTACACCTTC	CASSSPGQGSYGYTF
-	TRBV2	TRBJ2-7	TRBD1	TGTGCCAGCAGTGCTAGGACAGGGGGGGACTACGAGCAGTACTTC	CASSARTGGDYEQYF
-	TRBV4-3	TRBJ2-7	TRBD2	TGCGCCAGCAGCCAAGATGGGGGAGGGGACGAGCAGTACTTC	CASSQDGGGDEQYF
-	TRBV7-3	TRBJ1-1	-	TGTGCCAGCAGCCCGAACACCGGGGAGGACGCTTTCTTT	CASSPNTGEDAFF
-	TRBV7-9	TRBJ2-7	TRBD2	TGTGCCAGCAGCCTCCCTGCTAGCGGTTCCCCCTACGAGCAGTACTTC	CASSLPASGSPYEQYF
few	TRBV19	TRBJ2-7	-	TGTGCCAGTAGTTCAGTATTCTCCTACGAGCAGTACTTC	CASSSVFSYEQYF
once	TRBV23-1	TRBJ2-7	-	TGCGCCAGCCCACATCGGGGTGAGCAGTACTTC	CASPHRGEQYF
-	TRBV6-5	TRBJ2-7	-	TGTGCCAGCAGCCGAGCGGGCGCGAGCTACGAGCAGTGCTTC	CASSRAGASYEQCF
once	TRBV27	TRBJ2-4	TRBD2	TGTGCCAGCAAAGCGGGAAGTCAGTACTTC	CASKAGSQYF
-	TRBV7-9	TRBJ2-7	TRBD1	TGTGCCAGCAGCCCTACAGGGGCCGACGAGCAGTACTTC	CASSPTGADEQYF
-	TRBV29-1	TRBJ2-5	TRBD2	TGCAGCGTTGAACCCTCTAGCGGGAGGGGTTGGGTCCAAGAGACCCAGTACTTC	CSVEPSSGRGWVQETQYF
-	TRBV19	TRBJ2-3	TRBD2	TGTGCCAGTAGTGCCCGGGAGGGGGTCGCAGATACGCAGTATTTT	CASSAREGVADTQYF
-	TRBV7-4	TRBJ1-2	-	TGTGCCAGCAGCTCCCCAGCGACCAGCGGACCCTATGGCTACACCTTC	CASSSPATSGPYGYTF
-	TRBV10-3	TRBJ2-1	TRBD1	TGTGCCATCAGGGACAGGGAGACCAGGAATGAGCAGTTCTTC	CAIRDRETRNEQFF
-	TRBV19	TRBJ2-7	TRBD1	TGTGCCAGTAGTAATGGACAGGGAGAGGACTACGAGCAGTACTTC	CASSNGQGEDYEQYF
few	TRBV6-5	TRBJ1-2	TRBD1	TGTGCCAGCAGGTCGACAGGGGGCCCCTATGGCTACACCTTC	CASRSTGGPYGYTF
few	TRBV10-3	TRBJ2-7	TRBD2	TGTGCCATCACCGGGACTAGCGGGAGGAGAGACGAGCAGTACTTC	CAITGTSGRRDEQYF
-	TRBV25-1	TRBJ2-7	-	TGTGCCAGCAGCCCCCAGGGTTATTACTACGAGCAGTACTTC	CASSPQGYYYEQYF
-	TRBV13	TRBJ2-5	-	TGTGCCAGCAGCTTAGGCACCAGGGGAAAGGAGACCCAGTACTTC	CASSLGTRGKETQYF
-	TRBV7-2	TRBJ2-3	TRBD2	TGTGCCAGCAGCCGAACCCTGACTAGCGGCACAGATACGCAGTATTTT	CASSRTLTSGTDTQYF
-	TRBV5-6	TRBJ1-1	-	TGTGCCAGCAGTTATAATGTCCGGGGGGACACTGAAGCTTTCTTT	CASSYNVRGDTEAFF
-	TRBV7-9	TRBJ1-5	-	TGTGCCAGCAGCGCTGAGGAGGGACAGCCCCAGCATTTT	CASSAEEGQPQHF
once	TRBV5-1	TRBJ2-7	-	TGCGCCAGCAGCTTGACAGCGGTAGAAGACTACGAGCAGTACTTC	CASSLTAVEDYEQYF
-	TRBV11-2	TRBJ2-5	-	TGTGCCAGCCGACCGGGGTGGCAAGAGACCCAGTACTTC	CASRPGWQETQYF
-	TRBV6-5	TRBJ1-1	-	TGTGCCAGCAGTCCTCGACAGAACACTGAAGCTTTCTTT	CASSPRQNTEAFF
-	TRBV2	TRBJ1-1	TRBD1	TGTGCCAGCAGTGGGGTGAAGGGACAGGGCACCCGGCGCACTGAAGCTTTCTTT	CASSGVKGQGTRRTEAFF
once	TRBV2	TRBJ2-1	-	TGTGCCAGCATGAAACTGGGGCTCGGGTACAATGAGCAGTTCTTC	CASMKLGLGYNEQFF